These T cell receptor beta chains were read from a single sample in a study of glioma-infiltrating T cells after dendritic cell vaccination. Assay used: immunoSEQ multiplex PCR; TCRdb lists only in-frame clones, some missing. The data contain about 3,100 clones, over 60% of them singletons. This sample comprised tumor tissue, obtained before dendritic cell vaccination. These TCRs come from a human donor with glioblastoma. CDR3s include the opening cysteine and the closing phenylalanine or tryptophan. D genes are given only for firm matches. The size entry is marked missing in some rows and otherwise reads once, few, many or a size class.

clone size,V gene,J gene,D gene,CDR3 DNA,CDR3 protein
.,TRBV29-1,TRBJ2-1,.,TGCAGCGTGCGAGACAATGAGCAGTTCTTC,CSVRDNEQFF
.,TRBV28,TRBJ1-3,.,TGTGCCAGCAGAAGCCCTAGCGGTGGAAACACCATATATTTT,CASRSPSGGNTIYF
once,TRBV5-6,TRBJ1-1,.,TGTGCCAGCAGCTTGGCCCGGCAGGGATACACTGAAGCTTTCTTT,CASSLARQGYTEAFF
.,TRBV7-2,TRBJ2-7,.,TGTGCCAGCAGCCCCAGGGGTGGTGGACGGTCCTACGAGCAGTACTTC,CASSPRGGGRSYEQYF
.,TRBV5-5,TRBJ1-5,TRBD1,TGTGCCAGCAGCCTACTACCGGGACAGGGGAACCAGCCCCAGCATTTT,CASSLLPGQGNQPQHF
.,TRBV21-1,TRBJ2-5,.,TGTGCCAGCAGCAAGTCCCTAGCGGGGGCCCAAGAGACCCAGTACTTC,CASSKSLAGAQETQYF
once,TRBV7-3,TRBJ2-1,TRBD1,TGTGCCAGCAGCTTAAGGTCAACGGGGGTGGGACAGGGGGCCAATGAGCAGTTCTTC,CASSLRSTGVGQGANEQFF
few,TRBV9,TRBJ1-1,.,TGTGCCAGCAGCGTAGACACCAGGGCCCGAGCTTTCTTT,CASSVDTRARAFF
.,TRBV6-1,TRBJ2-7,.,TGTGCCAGCACCCAGGGGACCGACAGGTCGTACGAGCAGTACTTC,CASTQGTDRSYEQYF
.,TRBV29-1,TRBJ2-2,TRBD2,TGCAGCGTTGTAGCGGGGGTATCGAACACCGGGGAGCTGTTTTTT,CSVVAGVSNTGELFF
.,TRBV5-5,TRBJ1-1,TRBD1,TGTGCCAGCAGCTTGACAAACAGGGGGATGGACACTGAAGCTTTCTTT,CASSLTNRGMDTEAFF
.,TRBV7-9,TRBJ1-1,TRBD1,TGTGCCAGCAGCTTAGGACAGGGGACTGAAGCTTTCTTT,CASSLGQGTEAFF
.,TRBV11-3,TRBJ1-3,.,TGTGCCAGCAGCTTGCACAGCTCTGGAAACACCATATATTTT,CASSLHSSGNTIYF
.,TRBV14,TRBJ2-1,.,TGTGCCAGCAGCCAAGTGGCAGGCCACCATGAGCAGTTCTTC,CASSQVAGHHEQFF
.,TRBV5-4,TRBJ1-4,.,TGTGCCAGCAGCAAGGACAGTGCAACTAATGAAAAACTGTTTTTT,CASSKDSATNEKLFF
.,TRBV25-1,TRBJ2-7,TRBD1,TGTGCCAGCAGTGAATCTTGGACAGGCCGCTCCTACGAGCAGTACTTC,CASSESWTGRSYEQYF
.,TRBV11-1,TRBJ2-7,.,TGTGCCAGCAGCGCCCAAGACAGACCCTACGAGCAGTACTTC,CASSAQDRPYEQYF
few,TRBV19,TRBJ1-1,.,TGTGCCAGTAGTTCAGTGAACACTGAAGCTTTCTTT,CASSSVNTEAFF
.,TRBV30,TRBJ1-1,TRBD1,TGTGCCTGGAGTCGACCCGGACAGGGGATAACTGAAGCTTTCTTT,CAWSRPGQGITEAFF
.,TRBV11-3,TRBJ2-5,.,TGTGCCAGCAGCTTAGGGTTGGACAACCAAGAGACCCAGTACTTC,CASSLGLDNQETQYF
.,TRBV27,TRBJ1-5,TRBD1,TGTGCCAGCAGTTTACAACAGGGGTCGCGTTTAGGGGATGGCAATCAGCCCCAGCATTTT,CASSLQQGSRLGDGNQPQHF
.,TRBV7-6,TRBJ2-3,TRBD2,TGTGCCAGCAGCTTAGCCGGGACTAGGGACACAGATACGCAGTATTTT,CASSLAGTRDTDTQYF
.,TRBV12-5,TRBJ2-1,TRBD1,TGTGCTAGTGGACCCACGGGACAGGGTAATCATGAGCAGTTCTTC,CASGPTGQGNHEQFF
.,TRBV10-3,TRBJ2-1,TRBD1,TGTGCCATCAGTGACGGACAGGGTGGGCAGTTCTTC,CAISDGQGGQFF
.,TRBV4-1,TRBJ1-4,TRBD1,TGCGCCAGCAGCCCCGGACAGGGAGCGAGGGGAGGCGAAAAACTGTTTTTT,CASSPGQGARGGEKLFF
few,TRBV5-1,TRBJ1-2,.,TGCGCCAGCAGCTTGGCTGGGGCCGAATATGGCTACACCTTC,CASSLAGAEYGYTF
.,TRBV11-3,TRBJ1-4,.,TGTGCCAGCAGCCCGGGGGTGCAGGGCGTCGATGAAAAACTGTTTTTT,CASSPGVQGVDEKLFF
once,TRBV14,TRBJ1-6,.,TGTGCCAGCAGCCAAGGAGGGTTCGGGAATTCACCCCTCCACTTT,CASSQGGFGNSPLHF
.,TRBV7-9,TRBJ2-1,TRBD2,TGTGCCAGCAGCGCCGGGACTAGCGAATACAATGAGCAGTTCTTC,CASSAGTSEYNEQFF
.,TRBV13,TRBJ1-1,TRBD1,TGTGCCAGCAGCTTGGGACAGGGGAGGACTGAAGCTTTCTTT,CASSLGQGRTEAFF
.,TRBV5-5,TRBJ2-1,TRBD2,TGTGCCAGCAGCTTGCTTAGCGGGGGGTCATTGGGTGAGCAGTTCTTC,CASSLLSGGSLGEQFF
.,TRBV4-1,TRBJ1-5,.,TGCGCCAGCAGCCTCCCAGGTCAGCCCCAGCATTTT,CASSLPGQPQHF
.,TRBV5-6,TRBJ1-2,TRBD1,TGTGCCAGCAGCTGGGGACAGACGCCCGACTATGGCTACACCTTC,CASSWGQTPDYGYTF
.,TRBV7-3,TRBJ2-1,TRBD2,TGTGCCAGCAGCTTAGAAACTAGCGGGGGTTCTAGCTCCTACAATGAGCAGTTCTTC,CASSLETSGGSSSYNEQFF
.,TRBV19,TRBJ1-6,TRBD1,TGTGCCAGTAGTATAGCCCCCTGGACAGGAGATAATTCACCCCTCCACTTT,CASSIAPWTGDNSPLHF
.,TRBV30,TRBJ2-1,TRBD1,TGTGCCTGGACAGGGGGCTCGGGGAAAGGGCAGTTCTTC,CAWTGGSGKGQFF
once,TRBV2,TRBJ2-3,.,TGTGCCAGCATGGCGGACTTGAACACAGATACGCAGTATTTT,CASMADLNTDTQYF
.,TRBV19,TRBJ2-6,.,TGTGCCAGTAGTATCGGGTACTCTGGGGCCAACGTCCTGACTTTC,CASSIGYSGANVLTF
.,TRBV6-6,TRBJ2-1,TRBD2,TGTGCCAGCAGTGATGGGACTAACCCGACCAATGAGCAGTTCTTC,CASSDGTNPTNEQFF
.,TRBV19,TRBJ2-5,.,TGTGCCAGTAGTATAGGGGAATTGAGGGGGGAGACCCAGTACTTC,CASSIGELRGETQYF
.,TRBV18,TRBJ2-7,.,TGTGCCAGCTGTAAAAGCGGGTTGGACGAGCAGTACTTC,CASCKSGLDEQYF
few,TRBV5-6,TRBJ2-1,TRBD1,TGTGCCAGCAGCTCCTCGGACAGGGCCTACAATGAGCAGTTCTTC,CASSSSDRAYNEQFF
.,TRBV30,TRBJ2-5,TRBD2,TGTGCCTGGACAGGGCGGGGGGTCCAAGAGACCCAGTACTTC,CAWTGRGVQETQYF
.,TRBV4-1,TRBJ2-5,.,TGCGCCAGCAGCCAACCCGACAGGTACCAAGAGACCCAGTACTTC,CASSQPDRYQETQYF
once,TRBV9,TRBJ2-7,TRBD2,TGTGCCAGCAGCGTCGGGGGGGCTGCCCCCTACGAGCAGTACTTC,CASSVGGAAPYEQYF
.,TRBV15,TRBJ1-1,.,TGTGCCACCAGCGAGGAATTAACTTTGGTGTCTGAAGCTTTCTTT,CATSEELTLVSEAFF
.,TRBV30,TRBJ1-6,.,TGTGCCTGGATTCGCAGGGGCTCCTATAATTCACCCCTCCACTTT,CAWIRRGSYNSPLHF
.,TRBV4-1,TRBJ1-2,.,TGCGCCAGCAGCCAAAGGGAGGGGACACGAGAAGGCTACACCTTC,CASSQREGTREGYTF
.,TRBV7-6,TRBJ1-2,.,TGTGCCAGCAGCTTAGGGTTTACAGGGAACTATGGCTACACCTTC,CASSLGFTGNYGYTF
.,TRBV7-2,TRBJ2-7,.,TGTGCCAGCAGCCGAGTGAGCTCCTACGAGCAGTACTTC,CASSRVSSYEQYF
.,TRBV5-4,TRBJ2-5,TRBD1,TGTGCCAGCAGCTTGGCCGGGACAGGGGGCAGAGAGACCCAGTACTTC,CASSLAGTGGRETQYF
.,TRBV7-2,TRBJ2-7,TRBD1,TGTGCCAGCAGCGAAGGGACAGGGGGCTACGAGCAGTACTTC,CASSEGTGGYEQYF
.,TRBV30,TRBJ1-2,TRBD1,TGTGCCTGGAGCAGCGGACAGGCCAACCGAGTCGACTATGGCTACACCTTC,CAWSSGQANRVDYGYTF